Listed here is a single T cell receptor beta chain. Its antigen is as yet unknown. These data are taken from a study of T cell responses to AZD1222 COVID-19 vaccine. Profiling relied on immunoSEQ multiplex PCR, and the TCRdb table lists in-frame clones only, not all of them. The profile shows under 150,000 clones, around 85% of them singletons. This CDR3 contains 13 residues. Deletions cut 3 bases from V and 7 bases from J, with 10 bases between. Germline V gene sequence: CDR1 SNHLY, CDR2 FYNNEI. General observations from the study: It should be noted that donors were predominantly white British and more often female, and clonal diversity was possibly underestimated. Among vaccine-associated CD4 TCRs, coverage spanned spike, with dominance at 160-218 and 743-854. With two AZD1222 doses given, Spike-specific TCR breadth and depth both rose.

This sequence was found in an adult in good health. This rearrangement joins TRBV2 to TRBJ1-5; D ambiguous. The sequences come from peripheral blood, collected on day 0 of MenACWY control vaccination. The CDR3 DNA reads as TGTGCCAGCAGTGAGGGGAAAACGCAGCCCCAGCATTTT. Residues: CASSEGKTQPQHF.